This T cell receptor (beta chain) was captured in a study of naive and memory T cell subsets (dated by TCRdb to about 2017). Turning to the overall study: In the figure summarizing the skin biopsy and whole blood samples, some 10 blood donors, 7 tuberculin skin test biopsies and 3 saline control biopsies were reported. Usually PCR2 was run as a SYBR Green qPCR and stopped at a set threshold, although low-input samples could use end-point PCR (about 6 cycles) instead.

Library construction relied on 5' RACE. TCR RNA was reverse transcribed with SuperScript IV using alpha and beta constant region primers for the blood and skin samples. The ligated cDNA was amplified in four rounds of PCR with nested alpha and beta constant region primers together with the SP2 primer. An oligonucleotide carrying the Illumina SP2 primer and a UMI was ligated to the 3' end of the cDNA by means of T4 RNA ligase 1. The 12-nucleotide UMI was composed of two random hexamers separated by an eight-base spacer, which was included to prevent hairpin formation. TCR alpha and beta chain libraries were processed separately from the second PCR onward, with dual indexing for multiplexing. After pooling, the indexed libraries were analyzed by capillary electrophoresis and sequenced on either an Illumina MiSeq or NextSeq. PhiX DNA at about 5-7.5% was added to the libraries to raise base diversity and improve cluster recognition. In the paper's pipeline: Demultiplexor extracted UMIs from read 2, combined them with read 1 TCR sequence, and split reads by sample indices. Decombinator identified V and J genes and V-J junctions and gave each TCR a five-part identifier that included V and J deletions. Collapsinator used UMIs to correct sequencing errors and PCR amplification heterogeneity, yielding UMI-based abundance per TCR. Identifiers were converted to nucleotide sequence by CDR3Translator and translated to amino acids, and CDR3 regions were extracted on the basis of terminal motifs. After normalization to the amount of input RNA, error-corrected alpha and beta TCR counts from blood and skin were compared. Through fastp at Q25 and MiXCR, TCRdb rebuilt clones from the public reads, retaining in-frame beta chains. Rows matching on CDR3 protein sequence are summarized as one entry with the most common DNA and genes. TCRdb's processing, not the authors', yielded these V and J calls. The sample table shows tens of thousands of distinct CDR3 sequences, and roughly 4.1% are seen once. 6.5% to 10% of the sample lies in the top ten.

Broad study findings and their caveats: The RNA-based method was acknowledged to be potentially sensitive to changes in TCR transcripts with T cell activation and differentiation.

This clonotype has a count of ten or more. What this receptor recognizes is not known. No much larger clone exists at a distance of one base, and base qualities are not known. For whole blood analysis, roughly 2.4 ml of peripheral blood was drawn from adult healthy volunteers into Tempus tubes, and RNA was extracted according to the manufacturer's instructions. A robust, sensitive protocol for the amplification, sequencing and analysis of TCRs was described in the study, in which 3' ligation of a UMI-containing oligonucleotide to TCR cDNA was used. Total RNA was treated with RQ1 DNase, without cell sorting, prior to reverse transcription, with an input of roughly 1 to 1000 ng being targeted. Libraries were prepared from skin biopsies and whole blood so that pipeline robustness could be tested in samples in which T cells form a minority population. The clonotype was recovered from a male donor in good health.

The sequenced DNA: TGTGCCAGCAGCTTAGCCGACAATCAGCCCCAGCATTTT. This codes for CASSLADNQPQHF. Rearrangement joined TRBV7-9 to TRBJ1-5; the D gene lacks a confident call. V and J lose 0 bases and 3 bases, and a span of 3 bases separates them. From the cysteine up to the phenylalanine, the CDR3 has a length of 13 residues. The DNA shown is the 39-base CDR3, in frame from base 1. The germline V gene encodes CDR1 SEHNR and CDR2 FQNEAQ (reference sequence). This CDR3, with the reference TRBV7-9 and TRBJ1-5 proteins standing in past its ends, gives the full variable domain DTGVSQNPRHKITKRGQNVTFRCDPISEHNRLYWYRQTLGQGPEFLTYFQNEAQLEKSRLLSDRFSAERPKGSFSTLEIQRTEQGDSAMYLCASSLADNQPQHFGDGTRLSIL.